Shown below are 11 T cell receptor beta chains from a single sample sequenced in a study of T cell repertoires in cytomegalovirus infection. TCRdb itself ran the reads through MiXCR, one entry per CDR3 protein. This table has approximately 730,000 distinct CDR3 sequences, around a third appearing once. The antigens for these receptors are not known. The input for sequencing was cultured PBMCs, taken from culture after CMV antigen stimulation. The receptors originated from a human donor in good health (CMV status not recorded). Some clones in this sample may be carry-over from other donors' samples.

CDR3 amino acids: CASTPLAGEPYNEQFF. Here the CDR3 DNA reads TGTGCCAGCACCCCACTAGCGGGAGAACCCTACAATGAGCAGTTCTTC. The V call is TRBV6-1, the J call TRBJ2-1; the match to TRBD2 covers 11 bases. Per germline, CDR1 MNHNS and CDR2 SASEGT. There are 16 residues in the CDR3. V was pared by 7 bases and J by 2 bases, with 7 bases of the junction left unmatched.

This clonotype was detected ten times or more. A junction boundary mismatches the germline segment, possibly from a read error. V gene TRBV5-1 combines with J gene TRBJ1-1; 9 bases are shared with TRBD1. The CDR3 has 14 residues. Germline lookup yields CDR1 SGHRS and CDR2 YFSETQ. The CDR3 here is CASSLTGGNTEAFF. The CDR3 bases are TGTGCCAGCAGCTTGACAGGGGGGAACACTGAAGCTTTCTTT.

The chain has TRBV7-8 and TRBJ1-4; D is undetermined. This CDR3 comprises 14 residues. CDR1 is SGHVS and CDR2 is FQNEAQ in the germline V gene. The V and J ends lost 5 bases and 7 bases respectively, with 14 bases between them. The CDR3 nucleotides read TGTGCCAGCAGCCCAGACGGGTGGAGTGAAAAACTGTTTTTT. Translated, it gives CASSPDGWSEKLFF.

CDR3 in DNA: TGTGCCAGCACGACGGGGCTCCCGAGGGGACCGGGGTCCAATCAGCCCCAGCATTTT. It encodes CASTTGLPRGPGSNQPQHF. The gene calls are TRBV7-8 and TRBJ1-5, with D perhaps TRBD1 (5 bases). Germline V gene lookup returns CDR1 SGHVS and CDR2 FQNEAQ. V was clipped by 7 bases and J by 3 bases, with 28 bases between them. CDR3 length equals 19 residues. Filled out from reference TRBV7-8 and TRBJ1-5, the complete variable domain reads GAGVSQSPRYKVAKRGQDVALRCDPISGHVSLFWYQQALGQGPEFLTYFQNEAQLDKSGLPSDRFFAERPEGSVSTLKIQRTQQEDSAVYLCASTTGLPRGPGSNQPQHFGDGTRLSIL.

This clonotype was detected many times. The chain recombines TRBV7-2 with TRBJ2-1; D gene unclear. This CDR3 is 16 amino acids long. The germline CDR1 and CDR2 sequences are SGHTA and FQGNSA. V was clipped by 3 bases and J by 8 bases, with 20 bases between them. In nucleotides, the CDR3 is TGTGCCAGCAGCTTGGCCCGCGCCATTCTTAGACATGAGCAGTTCTTC. It encodes CASSLARAILRHEQFF.

The chain recombines TRBV20-1 with TRBJ1-4; no reliable D call. Trimming took 3 bases from V and 3 from J, leaving 8 bases between them. Looked up from germline, CDR1 is DFQATT and CDR2 is SNEGSKA (reference sequence). The CDR3 spans 13 residues. The chain's CDR3 is CSASGSANEKLFF. CDR3 nucleotide sequence: TGCAGTGCTAGCGGGTCAGCTAATGAAAAACTGTTTTTT.

The chain links TRBV6-1 to TRBJ2-1; TRBD1 matches 8 bases. Per the germline V gene, CDR1 is MNHNS and CDR2 is SASEGT. There are 16 residues in the CDR3. Unmatched junction bases numbered 11, after V lost 2 bases and J lost 8 bases. The CDR3 DNA reads TGTGCCAGCAGTGAACATGCTCCCGGACAGGGAGATGAGCAGTTCTTC. Its protein product is CASSEHAPGQGDEQFF.

The rearrangement uses TRBV19 and TRBJ2-1; TRBD2 might be the D (6 bases). Germline CDR1 is LNHDA and CDR2 is SQIVND (reference sequence). Trimming took 9 bases from V and 2 from J, leaving 20 bases between them. There are 16 residues in the CDR3. The CDR3, as DNA: TGTGCCAGCCGTATGGGGGGTGGGTTCACCTACAATGAGCAGTTCTTC. As protein: CASRMGGGFTYNEQFF.

Many counts were recorded for this clonotype. The rearrangement uses TRBV7-2 and TRBJ1-1; tentatively, D is TRBD1 (5 bases). The CDR3 runs to 14 residues. The V end was cut by 4 bases, the J end by 1 base, with 10 bases between. Germline V gene sequence: CDR1 SGHTA, CDR2 FQGNSA. CDR3: CASSWDFTNTEAFF. In DNA, the CDR3 is TGTGCCAGCAGCTGGGACTTTACGAACACTGAAGCTTTCTTT.

The chain joins TRBV27 to TRBJ2-4; TRBD1 matches at 8 bases. V shed 5 bases and J 3 bases; nucleotides not matched to a gene: 9. There are 16 residues in the CDR3. CDR1 MNHEY and CDR2 SMNVEV come from the germline V gene (reference sequence). The CDR3 bases are TGTGCCAGCAGTAACGGACAGGGTGGGGGCAAAAACATTCAGTACTTC. Translating gives CASSNGQGGGKNIQYF.

This clonotype was seen at least ten times. The chain combines TRBV7-2 with TRBJ2-1, with D unclear. V lost 1 base to trimming and J lost 7 bases, with 8 bases between them. This CDR3 is built from 13 residues. Germline V gene lookup returns CDR1 SGHTA and CDR2 FQGNSA. The CDR3 region is CASSLGVLNEQFF. The CDR3, as DNA: TGTGCCAGCAGCTTAGGCGTACTTAATGAGCAGTTCTTC.